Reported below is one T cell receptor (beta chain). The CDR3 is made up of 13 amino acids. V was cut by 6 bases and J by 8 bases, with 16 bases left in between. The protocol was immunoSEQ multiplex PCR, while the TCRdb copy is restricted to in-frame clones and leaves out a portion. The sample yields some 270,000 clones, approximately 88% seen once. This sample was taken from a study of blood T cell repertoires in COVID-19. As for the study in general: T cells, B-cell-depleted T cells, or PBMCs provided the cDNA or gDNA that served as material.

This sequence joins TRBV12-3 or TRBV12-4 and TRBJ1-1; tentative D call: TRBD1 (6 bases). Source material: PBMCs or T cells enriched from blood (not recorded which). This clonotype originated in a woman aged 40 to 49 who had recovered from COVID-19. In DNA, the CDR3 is TGTGCCAGCAGAAAAATACAGGGAAGGGAAGCTTTCTTT. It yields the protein CASRKIQGREAFF.